This T cell receptor (beta chain) was recovered during a study of blood T cell repertoires in COVID-19. In germline, CDR1 is MNHEY, CDR2 SVGAGI. CDR3 length: 15 residues. Trimming cost V 6 bases and J 1 base; bases outside gene matches: 6. This clone was recorded only once. Participants, about 18 to 90 years old, spanned some 23 US areas. As processed by the authors: How many nucleated cells were present was estimated from reference gene primer amplification. Here immunoSEQ multiplex PCR was the method, and the copy in TCRdb shows in-frame clones only, minus some. V, J and clone size were drawn from that table, and D and trimming were deduced from the DNA. The sample holds about 140,000 clones, 75% to 80% seen once.

This chain links TRBV6-5 with TRBJ2-7, with 10 bases identical to TRBD2. The source material was PBMCs or T cells enriched from blood (not recorded which). This clonotype was obtained from a woman between 50 and 59 years old who had recovered from COVID-19. The CDR3 region has the DNA TGTGCCAGCAGGCCCGCTAGCGGGGGTTCCTACGAGCAGTACTTC. It encodes CASRPASGGSYEQYF.